This T cell receptor beta chain was documented in a study of blood T cell repertoires in COVID-19. Germline CDR1 reads LNHDA; CDR2 reads SQIVND (reference sequence). The CDR3 length is 15 residues. V shed 5 bases and J 1 base; nucleotides not matched to a gene: 0. Using immunoSEQ multiplex PCR, the repertoire was profiled, and TCRdb retains in-frame clones only, with some absent. Of about 250,000 clones listed, 85% are singletons. Sequences were obtained from peripheral blood. V gene TRBV19 combines with J gene TRBJ1-6, with TRBD1 identical over 9 bases. The TCR comes from a man aged 50-59 years with COVID-19, enrolled during active disease. CDR3 sequence: CASSGTGSYNSPLHF. CDR3 in DNA: TGTGCCAGTAGTGGGACAGGGTCCTATAATTCACCCCTCCACTTT.